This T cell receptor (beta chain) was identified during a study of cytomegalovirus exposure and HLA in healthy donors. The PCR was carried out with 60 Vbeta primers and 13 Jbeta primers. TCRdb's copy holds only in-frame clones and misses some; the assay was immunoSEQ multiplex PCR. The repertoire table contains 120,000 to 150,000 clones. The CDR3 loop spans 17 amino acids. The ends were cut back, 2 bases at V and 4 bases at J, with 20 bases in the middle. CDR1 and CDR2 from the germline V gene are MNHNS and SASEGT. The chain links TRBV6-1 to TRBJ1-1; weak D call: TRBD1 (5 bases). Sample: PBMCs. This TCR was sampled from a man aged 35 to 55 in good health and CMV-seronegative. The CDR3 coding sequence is TGTGCCAGCAGTGAACCCCCATTGGGGGTCGGGAGCACTGAAGCTTTCTTT. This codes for CASSEPPLGVGSTEAFF.